Listed below are T cell receptor beta chains from one sample, sequenced in a study of beta chain features in type 1 diabetes. The repertoire was sequenced with immunoSEQ multiplex PCR; TCRdb's copy has only in-frame clones and lacks some. The sample has tens of thousands of clones, roughly 39% seen once. The specimen was Tregs from blood. These receptors all come from a man aged 25 to 45 with type 1 diabetes. The CDR3 runs from the conserved cysteine through the conserved F or W. Fields, in order: D gene, J gene, clone size, V gene, CDR3 length, CDR3 DNA, CDR3 protein. D genes are given only for firm matches. Only some rows state a clone size, as once, few, many or a class for expanded clones.

TRBD2 TRBJ2-3 once TRBV7-9 15 TGTGCCAGCAGCCCGGGACTAGCGCATACAGATACGCAGTATTTT CASSPGLAHTDTQYF
- TRBJ2-7 - TRBV5-4 12 TGTGCCAGCAGCTTGCCCAGCGGGGAGCAGTACTTC CASSLPSGEQYF
- TRBJ2-5 - TRBV11-2 14 TGTGCCAGCAGCCAGACTAGTTTCGGAGAGACCCAGTACTTC CASSQTSFGETQYF
- TRBJ2-6 few TRBV29-1 14 TGCAGCGTCGGGCAGGGGACAGGGGCCAACGTCCTGACTTTC CSVGQGTGANVLTF
TRBD2 TRBJ2-1 - TRBV6-5 15 TGTGCCAGCTCCTCCCCGGCTAGCGGGGACAATGAGCAGTTCTTC CASSSPASGDNEQFF
TRBD1 TRBJ2-1 - TRBV10-3 14 TGTGCCATCAGGATGACAGGGGGCTCGGGTGAGCAGTTCTTC CAIRMTGGSGEQFF
- TRBJ2-6 few TRBV14 16 TGTGCCAGCAGCCAATTAGGCGGCTCTGGGGCCAACGTCCTGACTTTC CASSQLGGSGANVLTF
TRBD1 TRBJ2-7 - TRBV9 15 TGTGCCAGCAGCGTAGCGACAGGGGAATACTACGAGCAGTACTTC CASSVATGEYYEQYF
TRBD1 TRBJ1-1 - TRBV19 13 TGTGCCAGTAGGGTAGGGGGCGTCACTGAAGCTTTCTTT CASRVGGVTEAFF
TRBD1 TRBJ1-1 - TRBV28 14 TGTGCCAGCAGGTCGACAGGGACGGACACTGAAGCTTTCTTT CASRSTGTDTEAFF
TRBD1 TRBJ1-5 - TRBV6-6 13 TGTGCCAGCAGCGGACAGGGAGGCCAGCCCCAGCATTTT CASSGQGGQPQHF
TRBD2 TRBJ2-1 few TRBV10-3 15 TGTGCCATCAGTGAAAGACTAGCGGGAGGGAATGAGCAGTTCTTC CAISERLAGGNEQFF
- TRBJ1-3 - TRBV7-3 13 TGTGCCAGCAGCTTACTTCCTGGAAACACCATATATTTT CASSLLPGNTIYF
- TRBJ2-2 - TRBV27 13 TGTGCCAGCGGGGGGGCACGCACCGGGGAGCTGTTTTTT CASGGARTGELFF
TRBD2 TRBJ2-1 few TRBV7-9 18 TGTGCCAGCAGCTTACCCAGACTAGCGGGAGGGCTGTACAATGAGCAGTTCTTC CASSLPRLAGGLYNEQFF
- TRBJ2-2 - TRBV14 14 TGTGCCAGCAGCCTCCAGGTGTCTGGCGGGGAGCTGTTTTTT CASSLQVSGGELFF
TRBD2 TRBJ2-5 few TRBV6-6 14 TGTGCCAGCAGTTACGGGCTAGCGGGAGAGACCCAGTACTTC CASSYGLAGETQYF
- TRBJ2-1 few TRBV28 13 TGTGCCAGTACGGTGAGCTCCTACAATGAGCAGTTCTTC CASTVSSYNEQFF
TRBD1 TRBJ2-5 few TRBV2 16 TGTGCCAGCAGTGAAGCCGGGACAGGGTCGGGGGAGACCCAGTACTTC CASSEAGTGSGETQYF
- TRBJ2-2 - TRBV27 13 TGTGCTTCCCACTCAGGGTTGACCGGGGAGCTGTTTTTT CASHSGLTGELFF
- TRBJ2-5 - TRBV5-4 15 TGTGCCAGCAGCTTGGGGGGGATAGCGGAAGAGACCCAGTACTTC CASSLGGIAEETQYF
- TRBJ2-7 few TRBV6-5 14 TGTGCCAGCAGTCCAAACTGGGGGAGGATCGAGCAGTACTTC CASSPNWGRIEQYF
- TRBJ1-2 - TRBV30 15 TGTGCCTGGAGTGTTACTGGAGGGTCTAATTTTGGCTACACCTTC CAWSVTGGSNFGYTF
- TRBJ1-2 - TRBV28 14 TGTGCCAGCAGTTTCAACACAGATACTTATGGCTACACCTTC CASSFNTDTYGYTF
- TRBJ2-7 few TRBV7-8 13 TGTGCCAGCAGCCTAAAGGAGCTTAGAAAGCAGTACTTC CASSLKELRKQYF
- TRBJ1-5 few TRBV6-1 12 TGTGCCAGCAGTTCCCTGAATCAGCCCCAGCATTTT CASSSLNQPQHF
- TRBJ2-5 - TRBV7-2 14 TGTGCCAGCAGCTTTACCCTAACCTCAGAGACCCAGTACTTC CASSFTLTSETQYF
- TRBJ2-5 - TRBV5-1 16 TGCGCCAGCAGCTCGATTTTACAGGGTACAATAGAGACCCAGTACTTC CASSSILQGTIETQYF
- TRBJ1-1 once TRBV5-1 16 TGCGCCAGCAGCTTAGGCGGGGCAGCCTTGAACACTGAAGCTTTCTTT CASSLGGAALNTEAFF
TRBD1 TRBJ2-7 few TRBV19 14 TGTGCCAGTATGGCAGGGGGAAAACCCTACGAGCAGTACTTC CASMAGGKPYEQYF
- TRBJ2-5 few TRBV6-1 14 TGTGCCACCGCGTGGGGGGGCGCAGGGGAGACCCAGTACTTC CATAWGGAGETQYF
TRBD1 TRBJ2-2 - TRBV7-3 16 TGTGCCAGCAGCCCCGGGACAGGGGTTGACACCGGGGAGCTGTTTTTT CASSPGTGVDTGELFF
TRBD2 TRBJ2-3 - TRBV7-3 14 TGTGCCAGCAGCTTATCCCTAGCGGCAGATACGCAGTATTTT CASSLSLAADTQYF